Following are 4 T cell receptor beta chains from one sample sequenced in a study of cytomegalovirus exposure and HLA in healthy donors. The PCR contained 60 Vbeta and 13 Jbeta primers. Profiling relied on immunoSEQ multiplex PCR, and the TCRdb table lists in-frame clones only, not all of them. The data show approximately 200,000 clones, approximately 80% seen once. Source material: PBMCs. These receptors were taken from a girl between 5 and 17 years old in good health and CMV-seronegative.

This chain uses TRBV5-4 with TRBJ1-1; D not resolved. The CDR3 runs 13 residues. CDR1 and CDR2 from the germline V gene are SGHNT and YYREEE (reference sequence). V lost 2 bases, J lost 0 bases, and 5 bases lay in between. The CDR3 spells CASSFDLNTEAFF. In nucleotides, the CDR3 is TGTGCCAGCAGCTTTGACTTGAACACTGAAGCTTTCTTT.

This clone appeared a few times. The chain is built from TRBV2 and TRBJ1-1, with D unresolved. Trimming shortened V by 7 bases and J by 4 bases, and 19 bases separated the two germline ends. This CDR3 has 15 residues. The V gene's germline CDR1 is SNHLY and CDR2 FYNNEI. In DNA form, the CDR3 reads TGTGCCAGCACCCTCGAAGGAGGGAGGACCACTGAAGCTTTCTTT. This sequence encodes CASTLEGGRTTEAFF.

This clone turned up a few times. The V and J genes are TRBV6-5 and TRBJ1-1; 9 bases match TRBD1. The length of the CDR3 is 13 residues. The V gene end was trimmed by 2 bases and the J gene end by 7 bases; junction bases not matched to a gene: 2. Germline values: CDR1 MNHEY, CDR2 SVGAGI. The CDR3 here is CASSYRDRDEAFF. Written as DNA, the CDR3 is TGTGCCAGCAGTTACCGGGACAGGGATGAAGCTTTCTTT.

The V call is TRBV11-2, the J call TRBJ1-2, with D uncertain. Germline V CDR1 and CDR2: SGHAT, FQNNGV. The CDR3 consists of 15 residues. Between the trimmed V and J ends, which lost 0 bases and 0 bases, there was a span of 8 bases. For the CDR3, the DNA is TGTGCCAGCAGCTTAGAACCGTTAGCTAACTATGGCTACACCTTC. Its translation: CASSLEPLANYGYTF.